This paragraph covers one T cell receptor (beta chain) sequence. Template: tumor biopsy or peripheral blood genomic DNA, roughly 616-6,500 ng per sample. Measured with immunoSEQ multiplex PCR; TCRdb has only the in-frame clones, and not every one. The sample holds 45,000 to 60,000 clones, more than 65% seen once. This entry belongs to a study of T cells in tumors after PD-1 blockade. Study details: Excluded were patients with checkpoint blockade, immunosuppressants, or radiotherapy or other anti-cancer therapy within 4 weeks. Either cemiplimab 350 mg every 2 weeks or pembrolizumab 200 mg every 3 weeks was given. Blood samples averaged around 110,000 templates (range about 21,000-257,772) and 35,000 to 40,000 unique clonotypes.

The CDR3 contains 15 residues. The V end was cut by 6 bases, the J end by 5 bases, with 19 bases between. Germline CDR1 MNHEY, CDR2 SVGAGI. V and J are TRBV6-5 and TRBJ2-5; D not certain. The receptor's source is a human donor with advanced basal cell or squamous cell carcinoma (not recorded which). Sequenced material: PBMCs, taken before anti-PD-1 therapy. CDR3: CASRQSLSFGETQYF. The DNA of the CDR3 is TGTGCCAGCAGGCAATCTCTGTCCTTCGGGGAGACCCAGTACTTC.